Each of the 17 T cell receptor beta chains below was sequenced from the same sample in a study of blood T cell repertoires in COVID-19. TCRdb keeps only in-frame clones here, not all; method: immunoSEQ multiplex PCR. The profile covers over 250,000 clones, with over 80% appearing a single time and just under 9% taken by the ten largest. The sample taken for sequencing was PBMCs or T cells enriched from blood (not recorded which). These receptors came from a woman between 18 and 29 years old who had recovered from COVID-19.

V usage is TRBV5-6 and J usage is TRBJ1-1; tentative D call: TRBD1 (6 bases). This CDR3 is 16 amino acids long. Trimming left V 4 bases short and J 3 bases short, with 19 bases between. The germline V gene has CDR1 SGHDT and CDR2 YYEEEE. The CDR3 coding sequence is TGTGCCAGCAGCCCGTCCCCAACAGGGAGCCACACTGAAGCTTTCTTT. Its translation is CASSPSPTGSHTEAFF.

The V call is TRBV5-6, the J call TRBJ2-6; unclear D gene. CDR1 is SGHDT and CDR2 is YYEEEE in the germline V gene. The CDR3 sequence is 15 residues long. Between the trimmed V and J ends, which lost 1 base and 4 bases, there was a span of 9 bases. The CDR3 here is CASSLPSPGANVLTF. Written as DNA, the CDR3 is TGTGCCAGCAGCTTGCCCAGTCCGGGGGCCAACGTCCTGACTTTC.

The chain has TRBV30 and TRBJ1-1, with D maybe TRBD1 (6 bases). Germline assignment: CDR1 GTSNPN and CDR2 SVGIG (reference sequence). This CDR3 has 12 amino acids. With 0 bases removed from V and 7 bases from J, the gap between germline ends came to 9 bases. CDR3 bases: TGTGCCTGGAGTGTACAGGGAAATGAAGCTTTCTTT. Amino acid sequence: CAWSVQGNEAFF.

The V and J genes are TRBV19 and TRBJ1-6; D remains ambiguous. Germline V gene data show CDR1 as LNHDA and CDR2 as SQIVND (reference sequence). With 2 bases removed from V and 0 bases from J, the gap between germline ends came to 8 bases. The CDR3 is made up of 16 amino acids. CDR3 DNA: TGTGCCAGTAGTATACACCGGAGCTCCTATAATTCACCCCTCCACTTT. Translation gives CASSIHRSSYNSPLHF.

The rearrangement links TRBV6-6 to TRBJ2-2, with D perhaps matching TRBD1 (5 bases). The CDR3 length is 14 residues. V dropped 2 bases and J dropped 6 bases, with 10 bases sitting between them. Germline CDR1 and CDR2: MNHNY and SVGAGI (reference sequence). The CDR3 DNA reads TGTGCCAGCAGTTACGTTTTGGGGCCCGGGGAGCTGTTTTTT. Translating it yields CASSYVLGPGELFF.

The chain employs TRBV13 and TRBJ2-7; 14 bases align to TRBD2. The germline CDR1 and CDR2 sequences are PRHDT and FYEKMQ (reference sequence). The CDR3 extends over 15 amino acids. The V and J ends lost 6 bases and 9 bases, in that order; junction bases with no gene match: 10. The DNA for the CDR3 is TGTGCCAGCAGGCCGACCGGGACTAGCGGGAGTAGGCAGTACTTC. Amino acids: CASRPTGTSGSRQYF. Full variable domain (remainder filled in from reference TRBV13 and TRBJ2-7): AAGVIQSPRHLIKEKRETATLKCYPIPRHDTVYWYQQGPGQDPQFLISFYEKMQSDKGSIPDRFSAQQFSDYHSELNMSSLELGDSALYFCASRPTGTSGSRQYFGPGTRLTVT.

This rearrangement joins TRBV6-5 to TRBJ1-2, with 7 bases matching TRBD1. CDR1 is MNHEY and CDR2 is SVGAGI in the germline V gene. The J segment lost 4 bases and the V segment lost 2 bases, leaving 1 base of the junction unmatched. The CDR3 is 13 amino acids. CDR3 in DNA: TGTGCCAGCAGTTACACAGGGGTCTATGGCTACACCTTC. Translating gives CASSYTGVYGYTF.

The CDR3, as DNA: TGTGCCAGTACCCGGACAGAGAACACTGAAGCTTTCTTT. This codes for CASTRTENTEAFF. The V call is TRBV19, the J call TRBJ1-1; tentatively, D is TRBD1 (6 bases). The V gene lost 7 bases and the J gene lost 1 base, with 10 bases spanning the gap. Germline V lookup: CDR1 LNHDA, CDR2 SQIVND (reference sequence). This CDR3 is 13 amino acids long.

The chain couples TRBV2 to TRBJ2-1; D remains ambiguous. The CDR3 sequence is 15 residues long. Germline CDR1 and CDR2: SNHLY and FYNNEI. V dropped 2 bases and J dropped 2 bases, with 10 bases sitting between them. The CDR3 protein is CASSEFPSTYNEQFF. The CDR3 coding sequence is TGTGCCAGCAGTGAATTTCCGTCTACCTACAATGAGCAGTTCTTC.

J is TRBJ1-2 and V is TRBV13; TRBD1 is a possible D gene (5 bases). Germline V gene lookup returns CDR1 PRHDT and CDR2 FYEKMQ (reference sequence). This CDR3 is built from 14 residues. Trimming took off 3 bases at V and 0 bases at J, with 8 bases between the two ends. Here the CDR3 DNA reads TGTGCCAGCAGCTTGACAGAATCTAACTATGGCTACACCTTC. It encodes CASSLTESNYGYTF.

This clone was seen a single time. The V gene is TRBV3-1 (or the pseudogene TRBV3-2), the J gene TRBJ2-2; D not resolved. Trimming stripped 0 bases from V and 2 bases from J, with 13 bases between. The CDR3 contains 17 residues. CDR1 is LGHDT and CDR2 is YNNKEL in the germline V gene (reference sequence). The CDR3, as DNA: TGTGCCAGCAGCCAAGATCTGGGCAAAGAAAACACCGGGGAGCTGTTTTTT. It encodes CASSQDLGKENTGELFF.

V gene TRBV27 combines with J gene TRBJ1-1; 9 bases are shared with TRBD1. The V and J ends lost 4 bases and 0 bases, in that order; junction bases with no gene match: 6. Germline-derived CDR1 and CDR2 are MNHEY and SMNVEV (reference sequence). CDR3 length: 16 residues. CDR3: CASSWGQGSMNTEAFF. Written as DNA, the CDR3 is TGTGCCAGCAGTTGGGGACAGGGAAGCATGAACACTGAAGCTTTCTTT.

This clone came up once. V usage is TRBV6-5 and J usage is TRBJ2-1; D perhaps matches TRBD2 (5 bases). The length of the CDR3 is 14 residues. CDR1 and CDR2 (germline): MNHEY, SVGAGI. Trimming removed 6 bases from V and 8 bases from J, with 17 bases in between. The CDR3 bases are TGTGCCAGCAGGCGCGAACCATTTAGCGATGAGCAGTTCTTC. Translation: CASRREPFSDEQFF.

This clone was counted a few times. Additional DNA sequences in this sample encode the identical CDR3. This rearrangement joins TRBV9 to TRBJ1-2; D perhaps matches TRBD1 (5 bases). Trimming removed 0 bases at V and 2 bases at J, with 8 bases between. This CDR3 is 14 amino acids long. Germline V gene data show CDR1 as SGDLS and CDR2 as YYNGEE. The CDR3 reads CASSVGQGNYGYTF. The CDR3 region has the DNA TGTGCCAGCAGCGTAGGGCAGGGCAACTATGGCTACACCTTC.

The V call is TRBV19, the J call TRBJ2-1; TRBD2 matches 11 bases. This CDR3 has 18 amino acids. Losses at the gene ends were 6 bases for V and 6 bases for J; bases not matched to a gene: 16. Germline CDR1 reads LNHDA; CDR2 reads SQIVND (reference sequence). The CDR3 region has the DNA TGTGCCAGTAGGGGGGGAAGTAGCGGGAGGGCGTTGATCAATGAGCAGTTCTTC. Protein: CASRGGSSGRALINEQFF.

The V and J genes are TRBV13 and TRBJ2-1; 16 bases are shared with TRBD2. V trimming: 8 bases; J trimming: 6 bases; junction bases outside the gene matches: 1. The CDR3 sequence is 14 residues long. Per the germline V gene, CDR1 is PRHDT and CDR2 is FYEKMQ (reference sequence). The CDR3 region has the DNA TGTGCCAGCGGGACTAGCGGGGGGGCCAATGAGCAGTTCTTC. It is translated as CASGTSGGANEQFF.

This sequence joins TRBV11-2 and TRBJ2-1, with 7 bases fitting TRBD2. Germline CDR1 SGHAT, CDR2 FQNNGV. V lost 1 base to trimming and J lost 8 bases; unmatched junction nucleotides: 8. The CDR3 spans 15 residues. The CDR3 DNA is TGTGCCAGCAGCTTAGTGTCTAGCGGTGCCGATGAGCAGTTCTTC. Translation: CASSLVSSGADEQFF.